This T cell receptor beta chain originates from a study of T cells in Graves' hyperthyroidism and ophthalmopathy. Study-wide results and caveats: The model predicted ophthalmopathy a median around 6 months before onset.

The TCR beta CDR3 regions underwent amplification using RNA transcripts as the source. An initial round of RT-PCR targeting the TCR CDR3 relied on the HTBI primer set. TCRdb re-analysed the multiplex PCR reads in MiXCR, keeping a single row per CDR3 protein. The sample consists of roughly 500,000 distinct CDR3 sequences, over 35% of them appearing once. Germline-derived CDR1 and CDR2 are SGHTA and FQGNSA. The CDR3 length is 16 residues. V was pared by 1 base and J by 7 bases, with 7 bases of the junction left unmatched. As for this clonotype: Its antigen is not known.

Sequencing was carried out using peripheral blood or thyroid tissue (not recorded which). The chain joins TRBV7-2 to TRBJ1-6; TRBD1 agrees at 7 bases. The receptor was derived from an adult woman with Graves' disease, either hyperthyroidism or ophthalmopathy (not recorded which). CDR3 in DNA: TGTGCCAGCAGCTTAGTGCCGGGACAGCAAAATTCACCCCTCCACTTT. As protein: CASSLVPGQQNSPLHF.